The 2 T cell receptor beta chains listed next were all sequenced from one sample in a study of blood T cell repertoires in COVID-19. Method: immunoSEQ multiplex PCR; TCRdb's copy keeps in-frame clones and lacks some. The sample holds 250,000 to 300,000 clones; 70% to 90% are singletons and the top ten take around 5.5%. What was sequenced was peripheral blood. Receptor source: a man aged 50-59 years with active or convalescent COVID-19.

The CDR3 region is CATHPTGTNTGELFF. CDR3 nucleotides: TGTGCCACCCACCCGACAGGAACGAACACCGGGGAGCTGTTTTTT. The rearrangement joins TRBV10-3 to TRBJ2-2, with D possibly matching TRBD1 (6 bases). Germline lookup yields CDR1 ENHRY and CDR2 SYGVKD. Trimming pared 10 bases from V and 0 bases from J, leaving 15 bases between. The CDR3 runs to 15 residues.

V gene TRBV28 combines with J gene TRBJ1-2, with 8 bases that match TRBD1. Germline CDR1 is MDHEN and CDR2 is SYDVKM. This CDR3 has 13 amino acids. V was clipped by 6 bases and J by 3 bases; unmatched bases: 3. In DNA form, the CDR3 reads TGTGCCAGCAGCCTACAGGGGGACTATGGCTACACCTTC. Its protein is CASSLQGDYGYTF.